The 10 T cell receptor beta chains below come from one sample, sequenced in a study of blood T cell repertoires in COVID-19. Sequencing was performed with immunoSEQ multiplex PCR; in TCRdb, only in-frame clones are kept and a portion is missing. The sample gives about 88,000 clones, about 90% of which show up once; over 8.5% is in the top ten. The sequenced sample was peripheral blood. Every receptor here comes from a man older than 75 with acute or convalescent COVID-19.

This rearrangement joins TRBV7-3 to TRBJ1-2; D is possibly TRBD1 (6 bases). The CDR3 loop spans 11 amino acids. Germline V CDR1 and CDR2: SGHTA, FQGTGA. CDR3 protein: CDRRGYYGYTF. In DNA form, the CDR3 reads TGTGACAGGAGGGGGTACTATGGCTACACCTTC.

The chain has TRBV6-5 and TRBJ1-1; 7 bases are a match to TRBD1. This CDR3 has 11 amino acids. Trimming took 10 bases from V and 10 from J; bases not matched to a gene: 9. Looked up from germline, CDR1 is MNHEY and CDR2 is SVGAGI. DNA of the CDR3: TGTGCCACTTCGACAGGGAGTTTAGCTTTCTTT. This gives the protein CATSTGSLAFF.

CDR3 protein: CASSFRDSYEQYF. In DNA form, the CDR3 reads TGTGCCAGCAGCTTTCGCGACTCCTACGAGCAGTACTTC. This rearrangement joins TRBV14 to TRBJ2-7, with D hard to call. The CDR3 is 13 amino acids. V was trimmed by 5 bases and J by 0 bases, leaving 8 bases between them. Germline CDR1 reads SGHDN; CDR2 reads FVKESK.

V gene TRBV19 combines with J gene TRBJ1-2, with 9 bases identical to TRBD1. In germline, CDR1 is LNHDA, CDR2 SQIVND (reference sequence). The length of the CDR3 is 18 residues. V lost 5 bases, J lost 0 bases, and 13 bases stayed unmatched. CDR3 in amino acids: CASSSTGDRGTSNYGYTF. DNA for the CDR3: TGTGCCAGTAGTTCCACGGGCGACAGGGGGACCTCTAACTATGGCTACACCTTC.

This clone has only one observation. V is TRBV3-1 (or the pseudogene TRBV3-2) and J is TRBJ2-7, with 8 bases that match TRBD2. With 1 base clipped from V and 0 bases from J, the junction kept 5 bases outside the gene matches. Germline lookup yields CDR1 LGHDT and CDR2 YNNKEL (reference sequence). This CDR3 has 16 amino acids. The CDR3 sequence: CASSQARGTSSYEQYF. Written as DNA, the CDR3 is TGTGCCAGCAGCCAAGCGCGGGGGACTAGCTCCTACGAGCAGTACTTC.

The gene calls are TRBV30 and TRBJ2-7, with TRBD2 as a possible D gene (6 bases). The germline gives CDR1 GTSNPN, CDR2 SVGIG (reference sequence). The CDR3 consists of 13 residues. The V end was cut by 2 bases, the J end by 6 bases, with 14 bases between. The CDR3 reads CAWSRDSGFEQYF. As DNA, the CDR3 is TGTGCCTGGAGTCGGGACTCCGGTTTCGAGCAGTACTTC.

CDR3 residues: CASSFRQASEAFF. DNA of the CDR3: TGTGCCAGCAGTTTTCGACAGGCCTCTGAAGCTTTCTTT. V gene TRBV27 combines with J gene TRBJ1-1; the D gene is possibly TRBD1 (6 bases). CDR3 length: 13 amino acids. V gave up 3 bases and J gave up 6 bases, with 11 bases separating them. Germline V gene lookup returns CDR1 MNHEY and CDR2 SMNVEV (reference sequence).

The V call is TRBV19, the J call TRBJ2-1; 10 bases are shared with TRBD1. Germline V gives CDR1 LNHDA, CDR2 SQIVND (reference sequence). The CDR3 is made up of 14 amino acids. The V segment lost 6 bases and the J segment 7 bases; nucleotides outside the gene matches: 6. The CDR3 DNA sequence: TGTGCCAGTAGGGACACGGGACAGGGGAATGAGCAGTTCTTC. It encodes CASRDTGQGNEQFF.

The V and J genes are TRBV7-2 and TRBJ1-4; no clear D gene. From germline, CDR1 is SGHTA and CDR2 FQGNSA. V lost 5 bases and J 0 bases, leaving 4 bases between the germline ends. The CDR3 loop spans 13 amino acids. CDR3 in amino acids: CASSRATNEKLFF. CDR3 DNA: TGTGCCAGCAGCCGAGCAACTAATGAAAAACTGTTTTTT.

This sequence joins TRBV11-2 and TRBJ2-5, with a possible D match to TRBD2 (6 bases). CDR3 size: 13 residues. Between the trimmed V and J ends, which lost 3 bases and 5 bases, there was a span of 10 bases. CDR1 SGHAT and CDR2 FQNNGV come from the germline V gene. CDR3 DNA sequence: TGTGCCAGCAGCTTCCCCGGGAGTGAGACCCAGTACTTC. Translation gives CASSFPGSETQYF.